Listed here are 13 T cell receptor beta chains from one sample, sequenced in a study of T cells in Graves' hyperthyroidism and ophthalmopathy. Amplification yielded TCR beta CDR3 regions, with RNA transcripts as the source. HTBI primers were used for first-round RT-PCR of the TCR CDR3. TCRdb fed the multiplex PCR reads into MiXCR, producing one record per CDR3 protein. The sample has approximately 520,000 distinct CDR3 sequences; 20% are singletons. Sequencing input: blood. These receptors were collected from a young man with Graves' hyperthyroidism.

The rearrangement uses TRBV7-2 and TRBJ1-2, with D tentatively TRBD1 (6 bases). CDR1 is SGHTA, CDR2 FQGNSA, per germline. Trimming cost V 0 bases and J 2 bases, with 10 bases left between them. The CDR3 is 15 amino acids. CDR3 amino acids: CASSLALGTNYGYTF. For the CDR3, the DNA is TGTGCCAGCAGCTTAGCACTCGGGACAAACTATGGCTACACCTTC.

This clonotype has a handful of counts. J is TRBJ1-2 and V is TRBV6-5, with TRBD1 identical over 9 bases. The CDR3 covers 15 residues. V was pared by 0 bases and J by 8 bases, with 7 bases of the junction left unmatched. Germline CDR1 reads MNHEY; CDR2 reads SVGAGI. The CDR3 nucleotides are TGTGCCAGCAGTTACTCGGGACAGGGAAGCGTAGGCTACACCTTC. This sequence encodes CASSYSGQGSVGYTF.

The chain employs TRBV11-1 and TRBJ1-1, with D perhaps TRBD1 (5 bases). This CDR3 has 17 amino acids. V dropped 5 bases and J dropped 0 bases, with 19 bases sitting between them. The germline CDR1 and CDR2 sequences are SGHAT and FQDESV (reference sequence). The CDR3 coding sequence is TGTGCCAGCAGCCTCTCAACAGGCCGACCTATGAACACTGAAGCTTTCTTT. It translates to CASSLSTGRPMNTEAFF.

The rearrangement uses TRBV24-1 and TRBJ2-2; possible D gene TRBD2, 6 bases. This CDR3 contains 16 residues. CDR1 and CDR2 from the germline V gene are KGHDR and SFDVKD. Between the trimmed V and J ends, which lost 2 bases and 1 base, there was a span of 10 bases. CDR3 nucleotides: TGTGCCACCAGTGATTACTCGCGGGGGAACACCGGGGAGCTGTTTTTT. It yields the protein CATSDYSRGNTGELFF.

This clonotype was recorded at least ten times. The rearrangement joins TRBV29-1 to TRBJ2-5; TRBD2 is a possible D gene (5 bases). CDR1 is SQVTM and CDR2 is ANQGSEA in the germline V gene. The CDR3 extends over 13 amino acids. V shed 6 bases and J shed 3 bases, with 14 bases lying between them. Written as DNA, the CDR3 is TGCAGCGTGCGACTAAGAGCCAAAGAGACCCAGTACTTC. Protein sequence: CSVRLRAKETQYF.

This clonotype was seen repeatedly, ten times or more. The chain employs TRBV4-2 and TRBJ1-1; 7 bases map to TRBD1. The CDR3 consists of 16 residues. Germline CDR1 and CDR2: LGHNA and YNFKEQ. The V segment lost 8 bases and the J segment 5 bases; nucleotides outside the gene matches: 17. CDR3 sequence: CASRPKEMTGTTEAFF. CDR3 DNA sequence: TGTGCCAGCCGACCAAAGGAAATGACAGGGACAACTGAAGCTTTCTTT.

This clonotype occurred many times. At one of its ends the junction is not consistent with the germline gene, which may arise from a read error. The genes are TRBV6-1 and TRBJ1-2, with a weak D call TRBD1 (6 bases). CDR3 length equals 15 residues. The germline CDR1 and CDR2 sequences are MNHNS and SASEGT. CDR3 DNA sequence: TGTGCCAGCAGCATGGACGGTACAGGGACCTATGCCTACACCTTC. Translating it yields CASSMDGTGTYAYTF.

The sample holds many counts of this clonotype. The rearrangement uses TRBV29-1 and TRBJ1-1; D not certain. CDR3 length: 12 amino acids. Trimming removed 6 bases from V and 5 bases from J, with 13 bases in between. CDR1 and CDR2 from the germline V gene are SQVTM and ANQGSEA. CDR3 coding DNA: TGCAGCGTGGAGTCCCTGGGGACTGAAGCTTTCTTT. Amino acid sequence: CSVESLGTEAFF.

In this sample, this clonotype turned up a few times. The chain uses TRBV12-3 or TRBV12-4 and TRBJ1-2, with D tentatively TRBD1 (6 bases). V was pared by 2 bases and J by 4 bases, with 11 bases between. The CDR3 is 14 amino acids. This CDR3 reads CASSLTGRVYGYTF. In DNA form, the CDR3 reads TGTGCCAGCAGTTTAACAGGGAGGGTCTATGGCTACACCTTC.

This clonotype was seen ten or more times. The chain carries TRBV29-1 and TRBJ1-2; D perhaps matches TRBD1 (5 bases). V lost 4 bases to trimming and J lost 3 bases, with 9 bases between them. Germline V gene sequence: CDR1 SQVTM, CDR2 ANQGSEA. CDR3 length: 12 residues. Here the CDR3 reads CSVAGTHYGYTF. The CDR3 region has the DNA TGCAGCGTTGCAGGGACCCACTATGGCTACACCTTC. Looking up the rest from reference TRBV29-1 and TRBJ1-2 gives the full variable domain: SAVISQKPSRDICQRGTSLTIQCQVDSQVTMMFWYRQQPGQSLTLIATANQGSEATYESGFVIDKFPISRPNLTFSTLTVSNMSPEDSSIYLCSVAGTHYGYTFGSGTRLTVV.

This clonotype has a count of ten or more. This chain links TRBV7-9 with TRBJ2-7; D unresolved. The length of the CDR3 is 14 residues. Germline CDR1 reads SEHNR; CDR2 reads FQNEAQ (reference sequence). Trimming left V 5 bases short and J 4 bases short, with 15 bases between. For the CDR3, the DNA is TGTGCCAGCAGCACCCCAGGACGGATATACGAGCAGTACTTC. Encoded protein: CASSTPGRIYEQYF.

About this clonotype: One end of the junction varies from germline; a read error may be responsible. The chain uses TRBV3-1 and TRBJ2-7; the D gene could be TRBD1 or TRBD2 (5 bases each). CDR3 length equals 14 residues. The germline gives CDR1 LGHDT, CDR2 YNNKEL (reference sequence). CDR3 nucleotide sequence: TGTGCCAGCAGCCGAGGGACGGCTACCTACGAGCAGTGCTTC. Its translation: CASSRGTATYEQCF.

The J gene is TRBJ2-5, the V gene TRBV2, with a weak D call TRBD2 (7 bases). V was clipped by 1 base and J by 5 bases, with 11 bases between them. This CDR3 comprises 14 residues. The V gene's germline CDR1 is SNHLY and CDR2 FYNNEI. Here the CDR3 DNA reads TGTGCCAGCAGTGAAGTAGGGGGGGCGGAGACCCAGTACTTC. This translates into CASSEVGGAETQYF.